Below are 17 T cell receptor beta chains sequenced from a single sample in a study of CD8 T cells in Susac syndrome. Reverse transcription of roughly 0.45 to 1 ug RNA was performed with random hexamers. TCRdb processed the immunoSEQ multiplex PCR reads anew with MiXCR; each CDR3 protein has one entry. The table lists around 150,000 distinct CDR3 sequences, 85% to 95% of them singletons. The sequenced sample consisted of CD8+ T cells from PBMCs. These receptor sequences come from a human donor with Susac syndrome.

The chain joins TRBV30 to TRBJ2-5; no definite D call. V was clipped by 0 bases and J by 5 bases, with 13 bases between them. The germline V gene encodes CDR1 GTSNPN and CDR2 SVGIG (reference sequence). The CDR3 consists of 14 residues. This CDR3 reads CAWSVPGGWETQYF. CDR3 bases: TGTGCCTGGAGTGTACCGGGTGGGTGGGAGACCCAGTACTTC. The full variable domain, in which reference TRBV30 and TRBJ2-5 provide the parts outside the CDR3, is SQTIHQWPATLVQPVGSPLSLECTVEGTSNPNLYWYRQAAGRGLQLLFYSVGIGQISSEVPQNLSASRPQDRQFILSSKKLLLSDSGFYLCAWSVPGGWETQYFGPGTRLLVL.

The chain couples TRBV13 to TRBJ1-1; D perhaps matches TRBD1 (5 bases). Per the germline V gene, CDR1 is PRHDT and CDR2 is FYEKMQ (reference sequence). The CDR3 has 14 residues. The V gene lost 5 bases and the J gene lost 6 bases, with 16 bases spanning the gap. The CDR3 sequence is CASSGGAEHAEAFF. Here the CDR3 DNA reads TGTGCCAGCAGCGGGGGAGCCGAGCACGCTGAAGCTTTCTTT.

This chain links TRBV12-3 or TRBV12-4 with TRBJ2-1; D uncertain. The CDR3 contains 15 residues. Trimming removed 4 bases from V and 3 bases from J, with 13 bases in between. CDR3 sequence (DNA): TGTGCCAGCAGTTCCCCTTCCTCCCACTACAATGAGCAGTTCTTC. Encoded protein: CASSSPSSHYNEQFF.

CDR3 loop: CATSRGSAGGTWNTQYF. In DNA, the CDR3 is TGTGCCACCAGCAGAGGGTCAGCGGGAGGGACTTGGAATACGCAGTATTTT. The chain has TRBV15 and TRBJ2-3; 10 nucleotides line up with TRBD2. Per germline, CDR1 LNHNV and CDR2 YYDKDF (reference sequence). The V gene end was trimmed by 1 base and the J gene end by 7 bases; junction bases not matched to a gene: 11. CDR3 size: 17 residues. Full variable domain (remainder filled in from reference TRBV15 and TRBJ2-3): DAMVIQNPRYQVTQFGKPVTLSCSQTLNHNVMYWYQQKSSQAPKLLFHYYDKDFNNEADTPDNFQSRRPNTSFCFLDIRSPGLGDTAMYLCATSRGSAGGTWNTQYFGPGTRLTVL.

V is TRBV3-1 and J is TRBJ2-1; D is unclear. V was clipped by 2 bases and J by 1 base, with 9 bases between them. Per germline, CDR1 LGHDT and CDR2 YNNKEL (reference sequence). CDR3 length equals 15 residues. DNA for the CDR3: TGTGCCAGCAGCCAATTCACTGGTTCCTACAATGAGCAGTTCTTC. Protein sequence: CASSQFTGSYNEQFF.

Here the CDR3 reads CAWGPDSGANVLTF. The CDR3 DNA follows: TGTGCCTGGGGTCCAGACTCTGGGGCCAACGTCCTGACTTTC. The chain carries TRBV30 and TRBJ2-6; D not certain. The germline V gene has CDR1 GTSNPN and CDR2 SVGIG (reference sequence). The CDR3 consists of 14 residues. The V end lost 5 bases, the J end lost 0 bases, and 8 bases lay between the germline ends.

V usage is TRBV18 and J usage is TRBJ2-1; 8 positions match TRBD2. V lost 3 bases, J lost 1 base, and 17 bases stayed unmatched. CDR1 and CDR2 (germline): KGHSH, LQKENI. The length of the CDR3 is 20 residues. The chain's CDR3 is CASSPVSAGVDWGSYNEQFF. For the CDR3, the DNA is TGTGCCAGCTCACCCGTATCAGCGGGAGTGGACTGGGGTTCCTACAATGAGCAGTTCTTC.

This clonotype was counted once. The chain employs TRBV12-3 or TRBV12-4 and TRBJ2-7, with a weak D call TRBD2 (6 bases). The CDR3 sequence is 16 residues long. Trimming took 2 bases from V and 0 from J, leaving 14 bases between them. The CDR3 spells CASSLWRHGSSYEQYF. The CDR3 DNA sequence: TGTGCCAGCAGTTTATGGAGACACGGGAGCTCCTACGAGCAGTACTTC.

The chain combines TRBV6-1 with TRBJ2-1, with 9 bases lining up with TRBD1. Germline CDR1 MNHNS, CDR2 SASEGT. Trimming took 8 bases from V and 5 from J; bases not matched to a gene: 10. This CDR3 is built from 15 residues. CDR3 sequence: CASRHRDRADNEQFF. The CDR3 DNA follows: TGTGCCAGCCGACACCGGGACAGGGCTGACAATGAGCAGTTCTTC.

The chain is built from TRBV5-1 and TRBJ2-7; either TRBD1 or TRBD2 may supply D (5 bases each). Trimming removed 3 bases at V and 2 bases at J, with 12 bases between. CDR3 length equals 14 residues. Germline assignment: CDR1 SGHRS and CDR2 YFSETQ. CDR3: CASSSGRIPYEQYF. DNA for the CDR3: TGCGCCAGCAGCTCGGGACGGATTCCCTACGAGCAGTACTTC. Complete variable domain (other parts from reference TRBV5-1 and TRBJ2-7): KAGVTQTPRYLIKTRGQQVTLSCSPISGHRSVSWYQQTPGQGLQFLFEYFSETQRNKGNFPGRFSGRQFSNSRSEMNVSTLELGDSALYLCASSSGRIPYEQYFGPGTRLTVT.

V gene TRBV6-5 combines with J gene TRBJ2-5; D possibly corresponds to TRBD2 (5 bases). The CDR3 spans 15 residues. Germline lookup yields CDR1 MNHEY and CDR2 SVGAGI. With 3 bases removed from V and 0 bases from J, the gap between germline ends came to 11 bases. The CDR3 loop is CASSYRGRNQETQYF. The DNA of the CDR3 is TGTGCCAGCAGTTATCGCGGGCGAAACCAAGAGACCCAGTACTTC.

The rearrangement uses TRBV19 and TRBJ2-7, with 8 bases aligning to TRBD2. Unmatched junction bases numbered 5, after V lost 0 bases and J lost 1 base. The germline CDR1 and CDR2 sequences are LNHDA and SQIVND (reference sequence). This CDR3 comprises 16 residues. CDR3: CASSIDDAGGSYEQYF. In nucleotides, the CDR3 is TGTGCCAGTAGTATAGATGATGCGGGAGGATCCTACGAGCAGTACTTC. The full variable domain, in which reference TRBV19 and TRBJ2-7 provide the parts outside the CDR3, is DGGITQSPKYLFRKEGQNVTLSCEQNLNHDAMYWYRQDPGQGLRLIYYSQIVNDFQKGDIAEGYSVSREKKESFPLTVTSAQKNPTAFYLCASSIDDAGGSYEQYFGPGTRLTVT.

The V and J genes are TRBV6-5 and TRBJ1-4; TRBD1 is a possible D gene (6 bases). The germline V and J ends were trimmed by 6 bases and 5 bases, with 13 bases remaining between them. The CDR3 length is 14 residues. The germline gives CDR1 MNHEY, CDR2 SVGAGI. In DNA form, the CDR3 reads TGTGCCAGCAGAACAGGGTTTCCGAATGAAAAACTGTTTTTT. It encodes CASRTGFPNEKLFF.

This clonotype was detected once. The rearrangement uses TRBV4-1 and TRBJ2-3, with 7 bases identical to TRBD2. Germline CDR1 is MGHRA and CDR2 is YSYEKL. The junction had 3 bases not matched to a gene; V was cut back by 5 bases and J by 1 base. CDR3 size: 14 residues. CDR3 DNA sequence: TGCGCCAGCAGCGCAACTAGCGGCACAGATACGCAGTATTTT. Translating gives CASSATSGTDTQYF.

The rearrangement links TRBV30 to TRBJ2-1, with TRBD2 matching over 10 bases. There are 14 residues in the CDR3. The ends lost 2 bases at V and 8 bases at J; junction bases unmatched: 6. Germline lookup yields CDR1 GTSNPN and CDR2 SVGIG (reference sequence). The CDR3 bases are TGTGCCTGGAGTTCTGCTAGCGGGAGTTATGAGCAGTTCTTC. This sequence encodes CAWSSASGSYEQFF.

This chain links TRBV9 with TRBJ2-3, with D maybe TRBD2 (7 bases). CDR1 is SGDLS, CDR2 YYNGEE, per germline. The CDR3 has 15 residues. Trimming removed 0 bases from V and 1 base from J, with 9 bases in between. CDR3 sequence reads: CASSVGGGRTDTQYF. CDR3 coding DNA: TGTGCCAGCAGCGTAGGGGGGGGCCGCACAGATACGCAGTATTTT.

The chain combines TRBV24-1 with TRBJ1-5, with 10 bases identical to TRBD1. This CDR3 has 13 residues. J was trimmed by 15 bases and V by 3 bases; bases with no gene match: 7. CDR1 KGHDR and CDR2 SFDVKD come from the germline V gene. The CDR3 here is CATSDRGDRGLHF. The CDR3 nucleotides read TGTGCCACCAGTGATAGAGGGGACAGGGGCCTGCATTTT.